What follows is one T cell receptor (beta chain) and its context. As handled by the study authors: Nucleated cell counts were estimated from reference gene primer amplification. The assay was immunoSEQ multiplex PCR, and TCRdb's table has in-frame clones only and misses some. V, J and clone size were drawn from that table, and D and trimming were deduced from the DNA. The sample carries 250,000 to 300,000 clones, 80% to 85% recorded once. Exposed participants came across a COVID-19 case within 2 weeks before study entry. The CDR3 totals 14 residues. V lost 5 bases to trimming and J lost 4 bases; unmatched junction nucleotides: 1. Germline-derived CDR1 and CDR2 are SGHAT and FQNNGV. The data originate from a study of blood T cell repertoires in COVID-19. Whole-study context: In each case, the material was cDNA or gDNA derived from T cells, B-cell-depleted T cells, or PBMCs.

The sample consisted of PBMCs or T cells enriched from blood (not recorded which). V usage is TRBV11-2 and J usage is TRBJ2-1, with 11 bases lining up with TRBD2. The source is a man aged 35 to 55 who had been exposed to COVID-19. The CDR3 loop reads CASSLAGGYNEQFF. CDR3 DNA: TGTGCCAGCAGCCTAGCGGGAGGTTACAATGAGCAGTTCTTC.